The 18 T cell receptor beta chains below were found in one sample sequenced in a study of cytotoxic CD8 clonotypes in ibrutinib-treated CLL. Sequencing used immunoSEQ multiplex PCR; TCRdb keeps in-frame clones, though not all of them. The sample includes tens of thousands of clones, 50% to 65% of them seen just once. Sequences were derived from PBMCs, sampled at disease progression, from a patient treated with ibrutinib. The receptors were gathered from a human donor with chronic lymphocytic leukemia.

This clone was seen a handful of times. The rearrangement joins TRBV7-2 to TRBJ2-1; a possible D gene is TRBD2 (6 bases). Germline V gives CDR1 SGHTA, CDR2 FQGNSA. The CDR3 is 15 residues long. The V and J ends lost 2 bases and 2 bases respectively, with 10 bases between them. The CDR3 loop is CASSLYTSTYNEQFF. CDR3 DNA: TGTGCCAGCAGCTTATATACTAGCACCTACAATGAGCAGTTCTTC. Full variable domain (rest looked up from reference TRBV7-2 and TRBJ2-1): GAGVSQSPSNKVTEKGKDVELRCDPISGHTALYWYRQSLGQGLEFLIYFQGNSAPDKSGLPSDRFSAERTGGSVSTLTIQRTQQEDSAVYLCASSLYTSTYNEQFFGPGTRLTVL.

CDR3: CASSISAGNNEQFF. The CDR3 bases are TGTGCCAGTAGTATATCGGCGGGGAACAATGAGCAGTTCTTC. The rearrangement uses TRBV19 and TRBJ2-1; a possible D gene is TRBD2 (6 bases). CDR3 length: 14 amino acids. Trimming took 2 bases from V and 5 from J, leaving 10 bases between them. Per germline, CDR1 LNHDA and CDR2 SQIVND (reference sequence).

This clone was counted a few times. The chain employs TRBV5-6 and TRBJ2-4; D is possibly TRBD1 (5 bases). Trimming shortened V by 4 bases and J by 0 bases, and 14 bases separated the two germline ends. The CDR3 totals 16 residues. Per the germline V gene, CDR1 is SGHDT and CDR2 is YYEEEE. CDR3 sequence: CASSQPRVEAKNIQYF. As DNA, the CDR3 is TGTGCCAGCAGCCAACCCAGGGTGGAAGCCAAAAACATTCAGTACTTC.

This chain joins TRBV6-6 and TRBJ2-3; 10 positions agree with TRBD2. The CDR3 is 16 amino acids. Germline V CDR1 and CDR2: MNHNY, SVGAGI (reference sequence). After removal of 0 bases from V and 6 bases from J, the junction contained 6 bases not matched to a gene. The CDR3 DNA reads as TGTGCCAGCAGTTACTCTATGACTAGCGGGCCGGATACGCAGTATTTT. Translated, it gives CASSYSMTSGPDTQYF.

The V call is TRBV5-1, the J call TRBJ1-2; D perhaps matches TRBD1 (6 bases). CDR1 and CDR2 from the germline V gene are SGHRS and YFSETQ. The CDR3 extends over 13 amino acids. Trimming cost V 4 bases and J 2 bases, with 9 bases left between them. The CDR3 DNA is TGCGCCAGCAGCGACACAGGGAACTATGGCTACACCTTC. The encoded protein is CASSDTGNYGYTF.

The genes are TRBV15 and TRBJ1-2; possible D gene TRBD1, 6 bases. Trimming took off 5 bases at V and 7 bases at J, with 11 bases between the two ends. Germline CDR1 reads LNHNV; CDR2 reads YYDKDF (reference sequence). This CDR3 region has 12 residues. Here the CDR3 reads CATSGGTFGYTF. Here the CDR3 DNA reads TGTGCCACCAGCGGAGGGACATTTGGCTACACCTTC.

This clone has a handful of counts. The chain combines TRBV2 with TRBJ1-3; D is undetermined. Germline V gives CDR1 SNHLY, CDR2 FYNNEI. Trimming cost V 4 bases and J 0 bases, with 10 bases left between them. CDR3 length equals 15 residues. DNA of the CDR3: TGTGCCAGCAGTGGGGTGGCGGGCTCTGGAAACACCATATATTTT. The encoded protein is CASSGVAGSGNTIYF.

This rearrangement joins TRBV11-2 to TRBJ1-2; D is unresolved. CDR3 length equals 13 residues. V was clipped by 6 bases and J by 4 bases, with 12 bases between them. From germline, CDR1 is SGHAT and CDR2 FQNNGV. The DNA for the CDR3 is TGTGCCAGCAGACCCTCGGCAGCCTATGGCTACACCTTC. Amino acids: CASRPSAAYGYTF. Filled out from reference TRBV11-2 and TRBJ1-2, the complete variable domain reads EAGVAQSPRYKIIEKRQSVAFWCNPISGHATLYWYQQILGQGPKLLIQFQNNGVVDDSQLPKDRFSAERLKGVDSTLKIQPAKLEDSAVYLCASRPSAAYGYTFGSGTRLTVV.

V usage is TRBV7-2 and J usage is TRBJ2-1, with D hard to call. The germline V and J ends were trimmed by 3 bases and 10 bases, with 10 bases remaining between them. From germline, CDR1 is SGHTA and CDR2 FQGNSA. The CDR3 is 12 amino acids. The CDR3 DNA reads TGTGCCAGCAGCTTGGCACTCGGAGAGCAGTTCTTC. Translated, it gives CASSLALGEQFF.

This sequence joins TRBV19 and TRBJ1-1; D call uncertain. Trimming cost V 6 bases and J 6 bases, with 14 bases left between them. Germline-derived CDR1 and CDR2 are LNHDA and SQIVND (reference sequence). CDR3 length: 13 amino acids. The chain's CDR3 is CASSYGLSAEAFF. The CDR3 region has the DNA TGTGCCAGTAGCTACGGACTTTCCGCTGAAGCTTTCTTT.

A remark on this clone: The junction departs from the called germline gene at one end, perhaps through a read error. V is TRBV30 and J is TRBJ1-4; D ambiguous. CDR1 and CDR2 (germline): GTSNPN, SVGIG (reference sequence). The CDR3 is made up of 12 amino acids. The CDR3 nucleotides are TGTGCCACAAACGGAGCTTATGAAAAGCTGTTTTTT. This codes for CATNGAYEKLFF.

The chain has TRBV28 and TRBJ1-6; D possibly corresponds to TRBD1 (5 bases). CDR1 and CDR2 from the germline V gene are MDHEN and SYDVKM. There are 12 residues in the CDR3. Between the trimmed V and J ends, which lost 6 bases and 10 bases, there was a span of 10 bases. For the CDR3, the DNA is TGTGCCAGCAGGGAACAGGACTCACCCCTCCACTTT. Translation gives CASREQDSPLHF.

The V gene is TRBV5-1, the J gene TRBJ1-1, with TRBD1 identical over 11 bases. CDR1 is SGHRS and CDR2 is YFSETQ in the germline V gene. The CDR3 sequence is 15 residues long. V dropped 2 bases and J dropped 3; count of bases not matched to a gene: 3. The CDR3 protein is CASSFGQGADTEAFF. The CDR3 nucleotides are TGCGCCAGCAGCTTTGGACAGGGGGCTGACACTGAAGCTTTCTTT.

V usage is TRBV9 and J usage is TRBJ2-7; D possibly corresponds to TRBD1 (6 bases). The CDR3 covers 15 residues. Germline V gives CDR1 SGDLS, CDR2 YYNGEE. V was shortened by 1 base and J by 2 bases, with 13 bases between the two germline ends. CDR3 protein: CASSVSGQNPYEQYF. The DNA for the CDR3 is TGTGCCAGCAGCGTATCCGGACAGAACCCCTACGAGCAGTACTTC.

The sample holds a few counts of this clone. The genes are TRBV7-2 and TRBJ1-2, with D maybe TRBD1 (5 bases). CDR1 is SGHTA and CDR2 is FQGNSA in the germline V gene. CDR3 size: 16 residues. Trimming took off 1 base at V and 0 bases at J, with 12 bases between the two ends. As DNA, the CDR3 is TGTGCCAGCAGCTTAGATGCAGGGCCAGCTAACTATGGCTACACCTTC. As protein: CASSLDAGPANYGYTF.

In its sample, this clone was seen a few times. The sample holds other DNA sequences that translate to the same CDR3. The chain is built from TRBV4-3 and TRBJ1-5, with D unclear. Germline V gene data show CDR1 as LGHNA and CDR2 as YSLEER. There are 15 residues in the CDR3. V was shortened by 0 bases and J by 0 bases, with 6 bases between the two germline ends. CDR3 residues: CASSQDTNSNQPQHF. CDR3 DNA: TGCGCCAGCAGCCAAGATACCAATAGCAATCAGCCCCAGCATTTT.

This chain connects TRBV11-2 to TRBJ2-5; D is perhaps TRBD2 (6 bases). V lost 1 base and J 7 bases, leaving 22 bases between the germline ends. Germline lookup yields CDR1 SGHAT and CDR2 FQNNGV. The CDR3 sequence is 17 residues long. CDR3 sequence reads: CASSLVGWSSGTGTQYF. The CDR3 DNA reads as TGTGCCAGCAGCTTAGTCGGTTGGAGTAGCGGAACGGGGACCCAGTACTTC.

Concerning this clone itself: The germline gene is not matched at one end of the junction; a read error may be the cause. The V call is TRBV28, the J call TRBJ2-3; D is uncertain. The CDR3 is 8 amino acids. Germline V CDR1 and CDR2: MDHEN, SYDVKM. CDR3 amino acids: CASSSSHF. The CDR3 DNA follows: TGTGCCAGCAGTTCCTCGCATTTT.